What follows is one TCR beta chain and its context. Recovery among Cohort 3 donors was established by two negative PCRs, clearance, or symptom resolution. These data originate in a study of blood T cell repertoires in COVID-19. Whole-study context: In each case, the material was cDNA or gDNA derived from T cells, B-cell-depleted T cells, or PBMCs.

TCRdb keeps only in-frame clones here, not all; method: immunoSEQ multiplex PCR. Of almost 200,000 clones listed, about 89% are singletons. The sequencing sample was made of PBMCs or T cells enriched from blood (not recorded which). The receptor was isolated from a woman under 30 who had recovered from COVID-19.

The DNA for the CDR3 is TGCGCCAGCAGCCAAGAATGGGCTGGATCGAATGAGCAGTTCTTC. This codes for CASSQEWAGSNEQFF. The rearrangement joins TRBV4-1 to TRBJ2-1; D remains ambiguous. Germline assignment: CDR1 MGHRA and CDR2 YSYEKL. Trimming took off 0 bases at V and 7 bases at J, with 13 bases between the two ends. The CDR3 consists of 15 residues.